Following are 27 T cell receptor beta chains from one sample sequenced in a study of vaccination and CD4 T cells after COVID-19. The Oncomine TCR Beta short-read assay sequenced DNA from cultured CD4+ T cells. TCRdb re-derived calls from the PCR reads in MiXCR, one entry per CDR3 protein. The table has approximately 20,000 distinct CDR3 sequences, 40% to 50% seen once. Antigens of these TCRs are unknown. Specified treatment: roughly 10-day PBMC culture with coronavirus spike peptide pools or control peptides (ViraFEST assay). This specimen was CD4+ T cells from blood, cultured in vitro, taken after SARS-CoV-2 vaccination. The source of these receptors is a human donor who had recovered from COVID-19.

The chain is built from TRBV10-3 and TRBJ1-6; 7 nucleotides match TRBD1. Germline trimming cut 6 bases from V and 8 bases from J; bases unmatched to any gene: 4. The germline V gene encodes CDR1 ENHRY and CDR2 SYGVKD. This CDR3 contains 13 residues. The CDR3 region is CAISSGGDSPLHF. The CDR3 region has the DNA TGTGCCATCAGCTCAGGGGGGGATTCACCCCTCCACTTT.

The V and J genes are TRBV19 and TRBJ2-6; 10 bases map to TRBD1. CDR1 is LNHDA and CDR2 is SQIVND in the germline V gene (reference sequence). This CDR3 has 17 amino acids. V lost 6 bases and J lost 1; bases outside the gene matches: 6. DNA of the CDR3: TGTGCCAGTAGCCCGGGACAGGGGAAATCTGGGGCCAACGTCCTGACTTTC. Translating gives CASSPGQGKSGANVLTF.

The chain has TRBV7-2 and TRBJ2-1, with unresolved D. This CDR3 is 14 amino acids long. From germline, CDR1 is SGHTA and CDR2 FQGNSA. The V and J ends lost 5 bases and 1 base respectively, with 9 bases between them. CDR3 DNA: TGTGCCAGCAGCCCAGAACTATCCTACAATGAGCAGTTCTTC. Its translation is CASSPELSYNEQFF.

The J gene is TRBJ2-7, the V gene TRBV10-3; tentative D call: TRBD2 (5 bases). V gave up 4 bases and J gave up 9 bases, with 13 bases separating them. This CDR3 has 12 amino acids. Germline V gene lookup returns CDR1 ENHRY and CDR2 SYGVKD. The CDR3 sequence: CAISGGDGGQYF. The CDR3 coding sequence is TGTGCCATCAGTGGGGGAGACGGCGGGCAGTACTTC.

This clonotype was recorded a few times. The chain employs TRBV6-1 and TRBJ1-5, with 7 positions matching TRBD1. V shed 7 bases, J shed 2 bases, and the junction held 5 bases outside the gene matches. The V gene's germline CDR1 is MNHNS and CDR2 SASEGT. The CDR3 is made up of 14 amino acids. The CDR3 region has the DNA TGTGCCAGCAAACGACAGGGTGGCAATCAGCCCCAGCATTTT. Protein sequence: CASKRQGGNQPQHF.

This chain uses TRBV20-1 with TRBJ2-7; maybe TRBD2 (5 bases). This CDR3 comprises 14 residues. The V gene's germline CDR1 is DFQATT and CDR2 SNEGSKA (reference sequence). V was clipped by 5 bases and J by 0 bases, with 14 bases between them. The CDR3 reads CSAGRLYSSYEQYF. The CDR3 region has the DNA TGCAGTGCTGGTAGACTATACTCCTCCTACGAGCAGTACTTC.

The chain joins TRBV11-3 to TRBJ2-3; 12 bases align to TRBD2. The V gene end was trimmed by 5 bases and the J gene end by 7 bases; junction bases not matched to a gene: 4. In germline, CDR1 is SGHNT, CDR2 YENEEA. The CDR3 has 14 residues. In DNA form, the CDR3 reads TGTGCCAGCAGCGGACTAGCGGGACCGTATACGCAGTATTTT. Translated, it gives CASSGLAGPYTQYF.

This chain joins TRBV4-2 and TRBJ2-2; D is uncertain. This CDR3 spans 17 amino acids. CDR1 is LGHNA, CDR2 YNFKEQ, per germline. V dropped 4 bases and J dropped 0 bases, with 15 bases sitting between them. Here the CDR3 DNA reads TGTGCCAGCAGCCTGAAGCTGGGCGACACGAACACCGGGGAGCTGTTTTTT. Its protein is CASSLKLGDTNTGELFF.

V usage is TRBV7-2 and J usage is TRBJ2-7; 13 bases are a match to TRBD2. Germline loops: CDR1 SGHTA, CDR2 FQGNSA. The CDR3 length is 15 residues. Trimming took 5 bases from V and 2 from J; bases not matched to a gene: 3. CDR3 amino acids: CASSTSGGVTYEQYF. The CDR3 DNA reads as TGTGCCAGCAGCACTAGCGGGGGGGTGACCTACGAGCAGTACTTC.

This clonotype has more than one count but fewer than ten. The gene calls are TRBV7-2 and TRBJ1-6, with a weak D call TRBD1 (5 bases). V gave up 2 bases and J gave up 9 bases, with 14 bases separating them. Germline V gene lookup returns CDR1 SGHTA and CDR2 FQGNSA. This CDR3 has 15 amino acids. The CDR3 region is CASSLLLGEFSPLHF. CDR3 DNA sequence: TGTGCCAGCAGCTTACTTCTAGGGGAATTTTCACCCCTCCACTTT.

In its sample, this clonotype was seen once. This chain connects TRBV5-4 to TRBJ2-5; the match to TRBD2 covers 11 bases. The CDR3 extends over 15 amino acids. Looked up from germline, CDR1 is SGHNT and CDR2 is YYREEE (reference sequence). V trimming: 5 bases; J trimming: 2 bases; junction bases outside the gene matches: 5. The chain's CDR3 is CASRPGTSGQETQYF. The CDR3 DNA reads as TGTGCCAGCAGACCCGGGACTAGCGGACAAGAGACCCAGTACTTC.

The V and J genes are TRBV6-1 and TRBJ1-2; no definite D call. This CDR3 is built from 15 residues. Trimming cost V 3 bases and J 8 bases, with 19 bases left between them. The germline CDR1 and CDR2 sequences are MNHNS and SASEGT. The CDR3 region is CASSERVFSGSGYTF. CDR3 sequence (DNA): TGTGCCAGCAGTGAGAGGGTCTTCTCAGGAAGCGGCTACACCTTC.

This clonotype was seen more than once but under ten times. The chain recombines TRBV4-1 with TRBJ2-3; D is perhaps TRBD2 (5 bases). This CDR3 is built from 13 residues. The V end was cut by 3 bases, the J end by 3 bases, with 7 bases between. Germline V CDR1 and CDR2: MGHRA, YSYEKL. The CDR3 bases are TGCGCCAGCAGCCAGCCGGGAACAGATACGCAGTATTTT. Translation: CASSQPGTDTQYF.

The V call is TRBV24-1, the J call TRBJ2-3; D might be TRBD1 (7 bases). Trimming removed 4 bases from V and 0 bases from J, with 10 bases in between. CDR1 and CDR2 (germline): KGHDR, SFDVKD. The CDR3 loop spans 15 amino acids. CDR3 loop: CATSDGGQSTDTQYF. For the CDR3, the DNA is TGTGCCACCAGTGACGGGGGACAGAGCACAGATACGCAGTATTTT.

The chain carries TRBV6-1 and TRBJ2-1, with unresolved D. Germline CDR1 reads MNHNS; CDR2 reads SASEGT. Trimming pared 0 bases from V and 5 bases from J, leaving 5 bases between. This CDR3 comprises 13 residues. CDR3 DNA: TGTGCCAGCAGTGAAGCGCGTGACAATGAGCAGTTCTTC. Translated: CASSEARDNEQFF.

There are a few counts of this clonotype. The rearrangement uses TRBV5-8 and TRBJ2-3; D is uncertain. Germline CDR1 SGHTS, CDR2 YDEGEE. CDR3 length: 15 amino acids. V dropped 2 bases and J dropped 2 bases, with 12 bases sitting between them. The CDR3 sequence is CASSFSQVLTDTQYF. CDR3 nucleotides: TGTGCCAGCAGCTTCTCCCAGGTCCTCACAGATACGCAGTATTTT. The full variable domain, completed using reference TRBV5-8 and TRBJ2-3, is EAGVTQSPTHLIKTRGQQATLRCSPISGHTSVYWYQQALGLGLQFLLWYDEGEERNRGNFPPRFSGRQFPNYSSELNVNALELEDSALYLCASSFSQVLTDTQYFGPGTRLTVL.

As concerns this clonotype: Its ends do not fully match the called genes, so a read error is possible. The V call is TRBV24-1, the J call TRBJ1-5; maybe TRBD1 (6 bases). The CDR3 is made up of 18 amino acids. The germline CDR1 and CDR2 sequences are KGHDR and SFDVKD. The DNA for the CDR3 is TGTGCCACCACTGAACGCCGGACAGACGATAATAGCAATCGGCCCCAGCATTTT. It translates to CATTERRTDDNSNRPQHF.

Of note for this clonotype: Compared with germline, one end of the junction differs, possibly owing to a read error. The chain employs TRBV12-3 or TRBV12-4 and TRBJ2-7; TRBD2 matches at 7 bases. This CDR3 spans 15 amino acids. The CDR3 sequence is CASSFGGRDYYEQYF. The CDR3, as DNA: TGTGCCAGCAGTTTTGGAGGGCGGGACTACTACGAGCAGTACTTT.

The table lists this clonotype with a few counts. The rearrangement links TRBV20-1 to TRBJ2-1; no reliable D call. The CDR3 loop spans 11 amino acids. The V gene lost 5 bases and the J gene lost 2 bases, with 4 bases spanning the gap. Germline V gives CDR1 DFQATT, CDR2 SNEGSKA (reference sequence). The CDR3 region has the DNA TGCAGTGCTGGGACCTACAATGAGCAGTTCTTC. Its translation: CSAGTYNEQFF.

This chain links TRBV7-9 with TRBJ1-6; the D is unclear. The ends were cut back, 0 bases at V and 9 bases at J, with 15 bases in the middle. Germline V gives CDR1 SEHNR, CDR2 FQNEAQ (reference sequence). CDR3 length: 16 residues. CDR3 nucleotide sequence: TGTGCCAGCAGCTTAGCGGAGGGCAGGAGAATTTCACCCCTCCACTTT. As protein: CASSLAEGRRISPLHF.

This sequence joins TRBV4-2 and TRBJ1-2; 9 bases fit TRBD1. Trimming removed 4 bases from V and 2 bases from J; junction bases left unmatched: 2. Germline CDR1 and CDR2: LGHNA and YNFKEQ. CDR3 length: 14 amino acids. The CDR3 loop reads CASSRTGDNYGYTF. The DNA for the CDR3 is TGTGCCAGCAGCCGGACAGGGGACAACTATGGCTACACCTTC.

The chain joins TRBV19 to TRBJ1-5, with 8 bases that match TRBD1. This CDR3 contains 14 residues. V lost 6 bases to trimming and J lost 2 bases; unmatched junction nucleotides: 3. The germline gives CDR1 LNHDA, CDR2 SQIVND (reference sequence). DNA of the CDR3: TGTGCCAGTAGCGACAGGGGTGGCAATCAGCCCCAGCATTTT. This encodes CASSDRGGNQPQHF.

V is TRBV5-6 and J is TRBJ1-2, with D possibly TRBD1 on 5 matching bases. Germline V gene lookup returns CDR1 SGHDT and CDR2 YYEEEE. The V and J ends lost 0 bases and 7 bases respectively, with 19 bases between them. This CDR3 comprises 16 residues. CDR3 sequence reads: CASSLVPGTARVGYTF. In nucleotides, the CDR3 is TGTGCCAGCAGCTTGGTACCCGGGACGGCCAGGGTTGGCTACACCTTC.

This clonotype has only a few counts. The CDR3 DNA reads TGTGCCAGCAGCTTAGAAATTAACACTGAAGCTTTCTTT. This codes for CASSLEINTEAFF. The chain employs TRBV7-6 and TRBJ1-1; D is ambiguous. The V gene lost 1 base and the J gene lost 2 bases, with 5 bases spanning the gap. Germline CDR1 reads SGHVS; CDR2 reads FNYEAQ. This CDR3 comprises 13 residues.

This chain uses TRBV7-8 with TRBJ1-2; D is undetermined. The CDR3 length is 12 residues. The V and J ends lost 0 bases and 7 bases respectively, with 6 bases between them. Germline lookup yields CDR1 SGHVS and CDR2 FQNEAQ. The CDR3 sequence: CASSLAGGGYTF. As DNA, the CDR3 is TGTGCCAGCAGCTTAGCGGGCGGTGGCTACACCTTC.

The rearrangement uses TRBV6-2 or TRBV6-3 and TRBJ2-3; the D gene is possibly TRBD1 (6 bases). Germline V gene lookup returns CDR1 MNHEY and CDR2 SVGEGT. Trimming removed 6 bases at V and 6 bases at J, with 16 bases between. There are 14 residues in the CDR3. CDR3 loop: CASRWGRMPDTQYF. The CDR3 nucleotides are TGTGCCAGCAGGTGGGGGCGCATGCCGGATACGCAGTATTTT.

This chain links TRBV19 with TRBJ1-1; no definite D call. Germline values: CDR1 LNHDA, CDR2 SQIVND (reference sequence). V shed 3 bases and J shed 0 bases, with 5 bases lying between them. The CDR3 is 13 residues long. Here the CDR3 reads CASSISMNTEAFF. The CDR3 region has the DNA TGTGCCAGTAGTATTTCCATGAACACTGAAGCTTTCTTT.